The next 22 T cell receptor beta chains were all read from a single sample in a study of cytomegalovirus exposure and HLA in healthy donors. Primers included in the PCR were 60 Vbeta and 13 Jbeta primers. Profiling relied on immunoSEQ multiplex PCR, and the TCRdb table lists in-frame clones only, not all of them. The table records roughly 180,000 clones, about four fifths of them present only once. Material: PBMCs. These TCRs come from a male donor in good health and CMV-seronegative.

CDR3 amino acids: CASGPGLTGELFF. DNA for the CDR3: TGTGCCAGCGGACCAGGACTTACCGGGGAGCTGTTTTTT. The gene calls are TRBV5-8 and TRBJ2-2; D may be TRBD2 (5 bases). This CDR3 spans 13 amino acids. Germline V gene lookup returns CDR1 SGHTS and CDR2 YDEGEE. Trimming pared 7 bases from V and 5 bases from J, leaving 12 bases between.

The rearrangement uses TRBV4-1 and TRBJ2-6, with D tentatively TRBD2 (6 bases). V was shortened by 0 bases and J by 3 bases, with 12 bases between the two germline ends. CDR1 and CDR2 from the germline V gene are MGHRA and YSYEKL. This CDR3 is 17 amino acids long. The CDR3 spells CASSQESGPHGANVLTF. As DNA, the CDR3 is TGCGCCAGCAGCCAAGAAAGCGGGCCTCATGGGGCCAACGTCCTGACTTTC.

V usage is TRBV4-3 and J usage is TRBJ2-5; possible D gene TRBD2, 5 bases. CDR1 and CDR2 from the germline V gene are LGHNA and YSLEER. The V end lost 0 bases, the J end lost 2 bases, and 10 bases lay between the germline ends. This CDR3 contains 15 residues. CDR3 DNA: TGCGCCAGCAGCCAAGATTTCCGGGAACAAGAGACCCAGTACTTC. Translating it yields CASSQDFREQETQYF.

Notes on this clone: A junction boundary mismatches the germline segment, possibly from a read error. This sequence joins TRBV7-9 and TRBJ1-1; possibly TRBD1 for D (5 bases). The CDR3 is made up of 12 amino acids. Looked up from germline, CDR1 is SEHNR and CDR2 is FQNEAQ (reference sequence). This CDR3 reads CSSGTGNTEAFF. The CDR3 region has the DNA TGTTCCAGCGGCACAGGGAACACTGAAGCTTTCTTT.

This clone was picked up a small number of times. V gene TRBV5-1 combines with J gene TRBJ2-7; D call uncertain. Trimming took off 0 bases at V and 2 bases at J, with 9 bases between the two ends. Per the germline V gene, CDR1 is SGHRS and CDR2 is YFSETQ. The CDR3 length is 14 residues. The CDR3 DNA is TGCGCCAGCAGCTTGGTACAGTCAACCTACGAGCAGTACTTC. This gives the protein CASSLVQSTYEQYF.

V and J are TRBV29-1 and TRBJ2-3, with TRBD1 matching over 10 bases. The CDR3 extends over 14 amino acids. V was pared by 5 bases and J by 5 bases, with 7 bases of the junction left unmatched. CDR1 is SQVTM, CDR2 ANQGSEA, per germline. The CDR3 is CSVFGTGVGDTQYF. The CDR3 DNA sequence: TGCAGCGTTTTTGGGACAGGGGTTGGAGATACGCAGTATTTT.

This chain uses TRBV5-4 with TRBJ2-7; a weak D match, TRBD2 (6 bases). The germline V gene has CDR1 SGHNT and CDR2 YYREEE (reference sequence). V was clipped by 2 bases and J by 4 bases, with 13 bases between them. The CDR3 has 14 residues. The CDR3 sequence is CASSFPGVGYEQYF. The CDR3, as DNA: TGTGCCAGCAGCTTCCCGGGGGTAGGGTACGAGCAGTACTTC.

The table lists this clone with a count of one. The chain employs TRBV4-3 and TRBJ2-3, with 9 bases lining up with TRBD2. Losses at the gene ends were 0 bases for V and 5 bases for J; bases not matched to a gene: 12. CDR3 length equals 18 residues. CDR1 is LGHNA and CDR2 is YSLEER in the germline V gene. CDR3 amino acids: CASSQETIAGARGDTQYF. The CDR3 bases are TGCGCCAGCAGCCAAGAGACAATAGCGGGAGCCAGGGGAGATACGCAGTATTTT.

The genes are TRBV2 and TRBJ2-7; 7 bases match TRBD2. This CDR3 is built from 14 residues. The V gene's germline CDR1 is SNHLY and CDR2 FYNNEI. After removal of 2 bases from V and 3 bases from J, the junction contained 4 bases not matched to a gene. The CDR3 reads CASSESGVVYEQYF. In nucleotides, the CDR3 is TGTGCCAGCAGTGAAAGCGGGGTCGTCTACGAGCAGTACTTC.

The genes are TRBV19 and TRBJ2-3; D remains unclear. The CDR3 is 13 amino acids. The germline CDR1 and CDR2 sequences are LNHDA and SQIVND (reference sequence). The V and J ends lost 8 bases and 5 bases respectively, with 14 bases between them. The CDR3 bases are TGTGCCAGTGGTTCCACCTTAGTAGATACGCAGTATTTT. Its translation: CASGSTLVDTQYF.

This clone was seen a handful of times. The rearrangement joins TRBV28 to TRBJ2-7; 7 nucleotides agree with TRBD1. This CDR3 contains 16 residues. Germline V gives CDR1 MDHEN, CDR2 SYDVKM. The ends lost 4 bases at V and 0 bases at J; junction bases unmatched: 9. The CDR3 DNA sequence: TGTGCCAGCAGTTCGACTCGACAGGGACCCTCCTACGAGCAGTACTTC. Translating it yields CASSSTRQGPSYEQYF.

This sequence joins TRBV5-4 and TRBJ2-5; maybe TRBD1 (6 bases). Germline V lookup: CDR1 SGHNT, CDR2 YYREEE (reference sequence). V lost 4 bases, J lost 2 bases, and 15 bases lay in between. The CDR3 contains 15 residues. CDR3 sequence (DNA): TGTGCCAGCAGCGTTACAGGGCACAGGCAAGAGACCCAGTACTTC. Translation: CASSVTGHRQETQYF.

This chain joins TRBV28 and TRBJ2-5; maybe TRBD1 (6 bases). V was cut by 2 bases and J by 3 bases, with 19 bases left in between. Germline values: CDR1 MDHEN, CDR2 SYDVKM. This CDR3 contains 17 residues. CDR3 sequence (DNA): TGTGCCAGCAGTTTACGGAAAGGGGGTCAAACAAAAGAGACCCAGTACTTC. Its protein is CASSLRKGGQTKETQYF.

The J gene is TRBJ2-7, the V gene TRBV5-1; 11 nucleotides agree with TRBD2. Germline CDR1 is SGHRS and CDR2 is YFSETQ. Trimming removed 4 bases from V and 5 bases from J; junction bases left unmatched: 17. The CDR3 loop spans 18 amino acids. CDR3 protein: CASSLFPALAGVVNEQYF. Here the CDR3 DNA reads TGCGCCAGCAGCCTTTTTCCCGCACTAGCGGGAGTTGTTAACGAGCAGTACTTC.

The V gene is TRBV25-1, the J gene TRBJ2-1, with D tentatively TRBD1 (6 bases). The CDR3 contains 16 residues. Trimming took off 5 bases at V and 5 bases at J, with 19 bases between the two ends. Per the germline V gene, CDR1 is MGHDK and CDR2 is SYGVNS. The CDR3 here is CASSHSSGNRDNEQFF. Here the CDR3 DNA reads TGTGCCAGCAGTCACTCTTCGGGGAACAGGGACAATGAGCAGTTCTTC.

V and J are TRBV18 and TRBJ1-1; the D is unclear. Germline loops: CDR1 KGHSH, CDR2 LQKENI. The CDR3 length is 13 residues. Trimming took off 3 bases at V and 0 bases at J, with 5 bases between the two ends. CDR3 in amino acids: CASSPNMNTEAFF. The CDR3 DNA sequence: TGTGCCAGCTCACCGAACATGAACACTGAAGCTTTCTTT.

This clone was seen once. The chain has TRBV6-5 and TRBJ1-1, with D possibly being TRBD1 (6 bases). The germline V gene has CDR1 MNHEY and CDR2 SVGAGI. V lost 6 bases to trimming and J lost 4 bases, with 15 bases between them. CDR3 size: 14 residues. CDR3 nucleotides: TGTGCCAGCAGAACTACAGGGTCACTCACTGAAGCTTTCTTT. Translated: CASRTTGSLTEAFF.

This clone was picked up one time. The chain carries TRBV7-9 and TRBJ2-7, with D maybe TRBD2 (7 bases). The germline CDR1 and CDR2 sequences are SEHNR and FQNEAQ (reference sequence). V shed 5 bases and J shed 4 bases, with 21 bases lying between them. This CDR3 contains 16 residues. In DNA form, the CDR3 reads TGTGCCAGCAGCCTCTGGGCGGGGGCAGGGCGGTACGAGCAGTACTTC. Translating gives CASSLWAGAGRYEQYF.

V is TRBV6-6 and J is TRBJ1-4; 7 bases are a match to TRBD1. After removal of 0 bases from V and 8 bases from J, the junction contained 9 bases not matched to a gene. Germline-derived CDR1 and CDR2 are MNHNY and SVGAGI (reference sequence). The CDR3 is 16 amino acids. In nucleotides, the CDR3 is TGTGCCAGCAGTTACTCCCGACAGGGCATCAAAGAAAAACTGTTTTTT. This sequence encodes CASSYSRQGIKEKLFF.

The V and J genes are TRBV6-1 and TRBJ2-7, with D perhaps TRBD1 (5 bases). Trimming took off 6 bases at V and 1 base at J, with 7 bases between the two ends. In germline, CDR1 is MNHNS, CDR2 SASEGT. The CDR3 has 12 amino acids. The CDR3 DNA is TGTGCCAGCAGGGACATTTCCTACGAGCAGTACTTC. It specifies CASRDISYEQYF.

The chain couples TRBV6-5 to TRBJ2-1; 11 bases align to TRBD2. The CDR3 spans 14 residues. Germline-derived CDR1 and CDR2 are MNHEY and SVGAGI. Germline trimming cut 5 bases from V and 8 bases from J; bases unmatched to any gene: 5. The DNA for the CDR3 is TGTGCCAGCAGTCGGGGACTAGCGGTCGATGAGCAGTTCTTC. Protein: CASSRGLAVDEQFF.

This chain joins TRBV10-3 and TRBJ1-5; D remains unclear. The CDR3 is 14 residues long. Germline V gives CDR1 ENHRY, CDR2 SYGVKD. The ends were cut back, 0 bases at V and 4 bases at J, with 7 bases in the middle. The chain's CDR3 is CAISESAVNQPQHF. The CDR3 DNA follows: TGTGCCATCAGTGAGTCAGCGGTGAATCAGCCCCAGCATTTT.